Following are 30 T cell receptor beta chains from one sample sequenced in a study of blood T cell repertoires in COVID-19. TCRdb keeps only in-frame clones here, not all; method: immunoSEQ multiplex PCR. The table includes tens of thousands of clones, around 83% detected once. Sequenced sample: peripheral blood. These receptor sequences come from a man aged 65 to 79 with acute or convalescent COVID-19.

The chain links TRBV5-6 to TRBJ1-1, with 7 nucleotides matching TRBD1. The V gene end was trimmed by 4 bases and the J gene end by 1 base; junction bases not matched to a gene: 4. The CDR3 is 14 amino acids. Germline assignment: CDR1 SGHDT and CDR2 YYEEEE. CDR3 nucleotide sequence: TGTGCCAGCAGCCCAGGGGGGCCGAACACTGAAGCTTTCTTT. Translation gives CASSPGGPNTEAFF. Full variable domain (missing parts from reference TRBV5-6 and TRBJ1-1): DAGVTQSPTHLIKTRGQQVTLRCSPKSGHDTVSWYQQALGQGPQFIFQYYEEEERQRGNFPDRFSGHQFPNYSSELNVNALLLGDSALYLCASSPGGPNTEAFFGQGTRLTVV.

This clone occurred a few times. The CDR3 is CASSYLRENGYTF. CDR3 DNA: TGTGCCAGCAGTTACCTGCGGGAGAATGGCTACACCTTC. V and J are TRBV6-5 and TRBJ1-2; no clear D. Germline CDR1 MNHEY, CDR2 SVGAGI. The CDR3 length is 13 residues. Trimming cost V 2 bases and J 6 bases, with 10 bases left between them.

The V call is TRBV7-4, the J call TRBJ2-1, with a weak D call TRBD1 (5 bases). This CDR3 spans 13 amino acids. CDR1 and CDR2 (germline): SGHVT, SQSDAQ. Trimming removed 4 bases from V and 8 bases from J, with 12 bases in between. DNA for the CDR3: TGTGCCAGCAGCTCCACTCAGGGTTATGAGCAGTTCTTC. It encodes CASSSTQGYEQFF. Full variable domain (rest looked up from reference TRBV7-4 and TRBJ2-1): GAGVSQSPRYKVAKRGRDVALRCDSISGHVTLYWYRQTLGQGSEVLTYSQSDAQRDKSGRPSGRFSAERPERSVSTLKIQRTEQGDSAVYLCASSSTQGYEQFFGPGTRLTVL.

This sequence joins TRBV6-4 and TRBJ2-1; D possibly corresponds to TRBD1 (6 bases). Per the germline V gene, CDR1 is MRHNA and CDR2 is SNTAGT. Deletions cut 3 bases from V and 0 bases from J, with 9 bases between. CDR3 length: 15 amino acids. This CDR3 reads CASSENRASYNEQFF. The CDR3, as DNA: TGTGCCAGCAGTGAAAACAGGGCCTCCTACAATGAGCAGTTCTTC.

The chain combines TRBV29-1 with TRBJ1-1, with D uncertain. The germline V gene encodes CDR1 SQVTM and CDR2 ANQGSEA. The CDR3 is 14 residues long. V was shortened by 5 bases and J by 0 bases, with 13 bases between the two germline ends. CDR3 amino acids: CSVLVRGMNTEAFF. CDR3 coding DNA: TGCAGCGTTTTAGTTCGGGGAATGAACACTGAAGCTTTCTTT.

The genes are TRBV3-1 (or the pseudogene TRBV3-2) and TRBJ2-2, with 7 bases matching TRBD1. The germline CDR1 and CDR2 sequences are LGHDT and YNNKEL (reference sequence). The ends lost 6 bases at V and 6 bases at J; junction bases unmatched: 7. This CDR3 has 14 residues. The CDR3 sequence is CASRGTDWAGELFF. CDR3 sequence (DNA): TGTGCCAGCAGGGGGACAGATTGGGCCGGGGAGCTGTTTTTT.

V is TRBV11-2 and J is TRBJ2-7; no clear D gene. Looked up from germline, CDR1 is SGHAT and CDR2 is FQNNGV. The CDR3 length is 11 residues. V lost 5 bases and J 4 bases, leaving 6 bases between the germline ends. The CDR3 reads CASSLRYEQYF. The CDR3, as DNA: TGTGCCAGCAGCCTCCGTTACGAGCAGTACTTC.

The chain uses TRBV18 and TRBJ1-1; TRBD1 matches at 9 bases. There are 16 residues in the CDR3. Germline V gene lookup returns CDR1 KGHSH and CDR2 LQKENI. Trimming took 4 bases from V and 4 from J; bases not matched to a gene: 10. This CDR3 reads CASSLVGTGMGTEAFF. The CDR3 DNA reads TGTGCCAGCTCACTAGTTGGGACAGGGATGGGCACTGAAGCTTTCTTT.

J is TRBJ1-2 and V is TRBV7-3, with TRBD1 identical over 9 bases. The CDR3 loop spans 15 amino acids. The junction had 9 bases not matched to a gene; V was cut back by 3 bases and J by 7 bases. Germline loops: CDR1 SGHTA, CDR2 FQGTGA. CDR3 sequence reads: CASSLTGTGPGGYTF. For the CDR3, the DNA is TGTGCCAGCAGCTTGACAGGGACAGGGCCTGGTGGCTACACCTTC. Complete variable domain (other parts from reference TRBV7-3 and TRBJ1-2): GAGVSQTPSNKVTEKGKYVELRCDPISGHTALYWYRQSLGQGPEFLIYFQGTGAADDSGLPNDRFFAVRPEGSVSTLKIQRTERGDSAVYLCASSLTGTGPGGYTFGSGTRLTVV.

The chain carries TRBV7-2 and TRBJ2-7; TRBD2 aligns across 7 bases. The V gene end was trimmed by 3 bases and the J gene end by 3 bases; junction bases not matched to a gene: 8. The germline V gene has CDR1 SGHTA and CDR2 FQGNSA. CDR3 size: 15 residues. CDR3 sequence (DNA): TGTGCCAGCAGCTTTTCAAGCGGGGCCAACTACGAGCAGTACTTC. It translates to CASSFSSGANYEQYF.

This chain joins TRBV5-1 and TRBJ2-2, with 10 bases fitting TRBD2. Germline loops: CDR1 SGHRS, CDR2 YFSETQ. This CDR3 spans 16 amino acids. V gave up 3 bases and J gave up 5 bases; unmatched junction bases: 7. CDR3 sequence: CASSWDLAGATGELFF. Here the CDR3 DNA reads TGCGCCAGCAGCTGGGATCTAGCGGGGGCGACCGGGGAGCTGTTTTTT. Full variable domain (rest looked up from reference TRBV5-1 and TRBJ2-2): KAGVTQTPRYLIKTRGQQVTLSCSPISGHRSVSWYQQTPGQGLQFLFEYFSETQRNKGNFPGRFSGRQFSNSRSEMNVSTLELGDSALYLCASSWDLAGATGELFFGEGSRLTVL.

This chain links TRBV5-6 with TRBJ2-2, with TRBD2 matching 10 bases. CDR1 is SGHDT, CDR2 YYEEEE, per germline. After removal of 4 bases from V and 1 base from J, the junction contained 1 base not matched to a gene. The CDR3 covers 15 residues. CDR3 nucleotide sequence: TGTGCCAGCAGCCGGACTAGCGGGAACACCGGGGAGCTGTTTTTT. It is translated as CASSRTSGNTGELFF.

The genes are TRBV7-6 and TRBJ2-1, with D uncertain. Germline CDR1 is SGHVS and CDR2 is FNYEAQ. The length of the CDR3 is 14 residues. Trimming stripped 5 bases from V and 5 bases from J, with 13 bases between. CDR3 bases: TGTGCCAGCAGCCCTCACGGCGGTAACAATGAGCAGTTCTTC. Translating gives CASSPHGGNNEQFF.

The chain links TRBV6-1 to TRBJ1-5; D is ambiguous. Germline values: CDR1 MNHNS, CDR2 SASEGT. This CDR3 has 15 amino acids. Trimming cost V 2 bases and J 1 base, with 9 bases left between them. CDR3 region: CASSEQVLSNQPQHF. CDR3 DNA sequence: TGTGCCAGCAGTGAACAGGTCTTGAGCAATCAGCCCCAGCATTTT.

The V gene is TRBV27, the J gene TRBJ2-7; D is perhaps TRBD1 (7 bases). The CDR3 consists of 14 residues. Trimming removed 3 bases at V and 1 base at J, with 10 bases between. Germline-derived CDR1 and CDR2 are MNHEY and SMNVEV (reference sequence). Here the CDR3 DNA reads TGTGCCAGCAGTTTGACAGGGACTTCCTACGAGCAGTACTTC. It yields the protein CASSLTGTSYEQYF.

The chain links TRBV6-1 to TRBJ1-2; the match to TRBD1 covers 9 bases. The CDR3 totals 13 residues. Germline loops: CDR1 MNHNS, CDR2 SASEGT. V lost 6 bases, J lost 2 bases, and 1 base stayed unmatched. CDR3 residues: CASSDRGNYGYTF. The CDR3 DNA is TGTGCCAGCAGCGACAGGGGGAACTATGGCTACACCTTC.

The chain uses TRBV6-5 and TRBJ2-1; no definite D call. The germline V and J ends were trimmed by 4 bases and 4 bases, with 11 bases remaining between them. Germline CDR1 is MNHEY and CDR2 is SVGAGI. The CDR3 is made up of 14 amino acids. For the CDR3, the DNA is TGTGCCAGCAGTTTGTTCTCGTTGTACAATGAGCAGTTCTTC. It yields the protein CASSLFSLYNEQFF.

CDR3 sequence: CASSYSRGGTEAFF. The CDR3 DNA is TGTGCCAGCAGTTACTCCCGAGGCGGGACTGAAGCTTTCTTT. The chain links TRBV6-5 to TRBJ1-1; D is undetermined. Germline-derived CDR1 and CDR2 are MNHEY and SVGAGI. The V gene lost 0 bases and the J gene lost 5 bases, with 10 bases spanning the gap. The CDR3 extends over 14 amino acids.

The CDR3 loop is CASGLPGLAAFGQETQYF. The DNA of the CDR3 is TGCGCCAGCGGGCTGCCGGGACTAGCGGCTTTCGGGCAGGAGACCCAGTACTTC. The chain uses TRBV10-1 and TRBJ2-5, with TRBD2 matching over 11 bases. Per the germline V gene, CDR1 is WNHNN and CDR2 is SYGVQD (reference sequence). The J segment lost 5 bases and the V segment lost 8 bases, leaving 19 bases of the junction unmatched. This CDR3 region has 18 residues.

A single count supports this clone. The V and J genes are TRBV5-8 and TRBJ1-1; the D is unclear. The CDR3 runs to 14 residues. The V end was cut by 5 bases, the J end by 0 bases, with 11 bases between. CDR1 SGHTS and CDR2 YDEGEE come from the germline V gene. The CDR3 DNA reads TGTGCCAGCAGAACGATCCGGTTGAACACTGAAGCTTTCTTT. Translation gives CASRTIRLNTEAFF. The full variable domain, in which reference TRBV5-8 and TRBJ1-1 provide the parts outside the CDR3, is EAGVTQSPTHLIKTRGQQATLRCSPISGHTSVYWYQQALGLGLQFLLWYDEGEERNRGNFPPRFSGRQFPNYSSELNVNALELEDSALYLCASRTIRLNTEAFFGQGTRLTVV.

This clone was recorded once. The rearrangement uses TRBV18 and TRBJ2-1, with D perhaps TRBD1 (5 bases). With 4 bases removed from V and 6 bases from J, the gap between germline ends came to 16 bases. Per the germline V gene, CDR1 is KGHSH and CDR2 is LQKENI. This CDR3 contains 15 residues. The CDR3 sequence: CASSRTRRDFNEQFF. CDR3 nucleotide sequence: TGTGCCAGCTCACGGACACGCAGGGATTTCAATGAGCAGTTCTTC.

CDR3: CASSSTPAGGRKLFF. The CDR3, as DNA: TGTGCCAGCAGTTCCACGCCCGCGGGCGGGCGAAAACTGTTTTTT. The rearrangement links TRBV6-5 to TRBJ1-4; D remains unclear. CDR1 is MNHEY and CDR2 is SVGAGI in the germline V gene. The V and J ends lost 4 bases and 10 bases respectively, with 19 bases between them. This CDR3 has 15 residues.

This clone appeared a single time. The V call is TRBV7-9, the J call TRBJ1-4; TRBD1 aligns across 10 bases. The V segment lost 3 bases and the J segment 15 bases; nucleotides outside the gene matches: 1. This CDR3 is built from 11 residues. The germline V gene has CDR1 SEHNR and CDR2 FQNEAQ (reference sequence). CDR3 amino acids: CASSLDRGMFF. The CDR3 nucleotides read TGTGCCAGCAGCTTGGACAGGGGGATGTTTTTT.

This chain connects TRBV7-7 to TRBJ2-2; D is unresolved. The CDR3 is made up of 13 amino acids. Germline CDR1 and CDR2: SSHAT and FNYEAQ (reference sequence). The germline V and J ends were trimmed by 1 base and 4 bases, with 4 bases remaining between them. Here the CDR3 reads CASSLGATGELFF. DNA for the CDR3: TGTGCCAGCAGCTTAGGAGCCACCGGGGAGCTGTTTTTT.

This chain joins TRBV2 and TRBJ1-1, with TRBD1 matching 8 bases. Germline V CDR1 and CDR2: SNHLY, FYNNEI. The trim removed 6 bases at V and 4 bases at J, leaving 4 bases unmatched. The CDR3 is 13 amino acids. The CDR3 protein is CASRPTGATEAFF. CDR3 bases: TGTGCCAGCAGACCGACAGGGGCCACTGAAGCTTTCTTT. Full variable domain (missing parts from reference TRBV2 and TRBJ1-1): EPEVTQTPSHQVTQMGQEVILRCVPISNHLYFYWYRQILGQKVEFLVSFYNNEISEKSEIFDDQFSVERPDGSNFTLKIRSTKLEDSAMYFCASRPTGATEAFFGQGTRLTVV.

The chain joins TRBV28 to TRBJ2-3, with 9 bases matching TRBD2. The trim removed 4 bases at V and 6 bases at J, leaving 11 bases unmatched. This CDR3 contains 16 residues. Per the germline V gene, CDR1 is MDHEN and CDR2 is SYDVKM. DNA of the CDR3: TGTGCCAGCAGTTCCTCGGGGGCGGGAGGGCCGGATACGCAGTATTTT. Translating gives CASSSSGAGGPDTQYF.

The rearrangement uses TRBV5-4 and TRBJ2-3, with 8 positions matching TRBD1. J was trimmed by 0 bases and V by 4 bases; bases with no gene match: 13. The CDR3 extends over 18 amino acids. Germline V lookup: CDR1 SGHNT, CDR2 YYREEE (reference sequence). CDR3 amino acids: CASSPTRTGSTSTDTQYF. DNA of the CDR3: TGTGCCAGCAGCCCTACCCGGACAGGGTCTACTAGCACAGATACGCAGTATTTT.

The V and J genes are TRBV6-2 or TRBV6-3 and TRBJ1-2; 9 positions match TRBD1. V lost 6 bases and J lost 3; bases outside the gene matches: 14. Germline loops: CDR1 MNHEY, CDR2 SVGEGT. The CDR3 length is 17 residues. The CDR3 sequence: CASRPNPGQGRDYGYTF. In DNA form, the CDR3 reads TGTGCCAGCAGGCCTAATCCGGGACAGGGTCGAGACTATGGCTACACCTTC.

This clone has just a few counts. The genes are TRBV2 and TRBJ1-5, with a possible D match to TRBD1 (5 bases). The CDR3 runs 15 residues. CDR1 and CDR2 (germline): SNHLY, FYNNEI. Trimming left V 5 bases short and J 6 bases short, with 17 bases between. CDR3 in DNA: TGTGCCAGCAGTAGGGACCGGGGGAGTAGTCAGCCCCAGCATTTT. It specifies CASSRDRGSSQPQHF.

The chain employs TRBV2 and TRBJ2-5; 8 nucleotides line up with TRBD1. The CDR3 loop spans 13 amino acids. The junction had 5 bases not matched to a gene; V was cut back by 7 bases and J by 4 bases. CDR1 SNHLY and CDR2 FYNNEI come from the germline V gene. DNA of the CDR3: TGTGCCAGCATCCCGGACAGGGTAGAGACCCAGTACTTC. Its translation: CASIPDRVETQYF.